These 28 T cell receptor beta chains were all obtained from the same sample, sequenced in a study of OX40 agonist ivuxolimab in advanced cancers. Assay: immunoSEQ multiplex PCR; the TCRdb copy retains only in-frame clones and omits some. The sample contains about 98,000 clones, roughly 93% of which appear only once. Here the sequenced sample was CD4+ or CD8+ T cells sorted from blood, taken in a trial of the OX40 agonist ivuxolimab. These receptors were obtained from an adult with an advanced solid tumor such as melanoma, head and neck, liver or kidney cancer.

This clone was seen a few times. CDR3 DNA: TGTGCCAGCAGTGAGTCGGGCGCAACCCTCGGGGGTGAAAAACTGTTTTTT. It codes for CASSESGATLGGEKLFF. The rearrangement links TRBV6-1 to TRBJ1-4, with D possibly being TRBD1 (5 bases). Per germline, CDR1 MNHNS and CDR2 SASEGT. Trimming removed 3 bases at V and 7 bases at J, with 21 bases between. The CDR3 length is 17 residues.

The chain recombines TRBV6-5 with TRBJ2-7; 7 nucleotides align to TRBD1. V lost 6 bases and J lost 0; bases outside the gene matches: 5. The CDR3 loop spans 14 amino acids. CDR1 MNHEY and CDR2 SVGAGI come from the germline V gene. CDR3 sequence (DNA): TGTGCCAGCAGGCAACAGGGGCGCTCCTACGAGCAGTACGTC. As protein: CASRQQGRSYEQYV.

A single count supports this clone. The V call is TRBV28, the J call TRBJ1-1; D remains unclear. Trimming left V 6 bases short and J 0 bases short, with 5 bases between. Looked up from germline, CDR1 is MDHEN and CDR2 is SYDVKM. The CDR3 sequence is 12 residues long. CDR3 sequence: CASRSMNTEAFF. The DNA of the CDR3 is TGTGCCAGCAGATCGATGAACACTGAAGCTTTCTTT.

The gene calls are TRBV28 and TRBJ1-5, with 10 bases aligning to TRBD1. V gave up 2 bases and J gave up 5 bases; unmatched junction bases: 3. CDR3 length: 15 amino acids. Germline CDR1 is MDHEN and CDR2 is SYDVKM. This chain's CDR3 is CASSLGGTGDQPQHF. The DNA for the CDR3 is TGTGCCAGCAGTTTAGGTGGGACAGGGGATCAGCCCCAGCATTTT.

V and J are TRBV5-1 and TRBJ2-3; 13 bases match TRBD2. The CDR3 runs 15 residues. Looked up from germline, CDR1 is SGHRS and CDR2 is YFSETQ. With V trimmed by 2 bases and J by 4 bases, 1 base remained unmatched. In nucleotides, the CDR3 is TGCGCCAGCAGCTTCACTAGCGGGGGGGCAGATACGCAGTATTTT. Amino acid sequence: CASSFTSGGADTQYF.

Remarks on this clone: At the DNA level, this CDR3 is encoded by other sequences in the same sample as well. This rearrangement joins TRBV5-1 to TRBJ2-7; no clear D gene. Trimming stripped 0 bases from V and 3 bases from J, with 4 bases between. The CDR3 runs to 12 residues. Germline V CDR1 and CDR2: SGHRS, YFSETQ. The CDR3 reads CASSLVGYEQYF. DNA for the CDR3: TGCGCCAGCAGCTTGGTGGGCTACGAGCAGTACTTC.

The rearrangement links TRBV5-4 to TRBJ1-2; 7 nucleotides match TRBD1. The CDR3 covers 16 residues. The V segment lost 0 bases and the J segment 7 bases; nucleotides outside the gene matches: 12. In germline, CDR1 is SGHNT, CDR2 YYREEE (reference sequence). The CDR3 bases are TGTGCCAGCAGCTTGGGGGACCGCGACAGGGTGGCTGGCTACACCTTC. This codes for CASSLGDRDRVAGYTF.

The CDR3 DNA reads TGTGCCAGTAGTCCCCGCGGAGGGCCCTCCACCTTC. Residues: CASSPRGGPSTF. The chain has TRBV19 and TRBJ1-2; the D is unclear. This CDR3 spans 12 amino acids. V was cut by 5 bases and J by 13 bases, with 17 bases left in between. Germline V CDR1 and CDR2: LNHDA, SQIVND (reference sequence).

The CDR3 nucleotides read TGTGCCTGGAGTGATAGCGGGCGAGATACGCAGTATTTT. Translated, it gives CAWSDSGRDTQYF. The chain joins TRBV30 to TRBJ2-3; 7 positions agree with TRBD2. The CDR3 sequence is 13 residues long. Germline trimming cut 1 base from V and 5 bases from J; bases unmatched to any gene: 3. Germline V lookup: CDR1 GTSNPN, CDR2 SVGIG (reference sequence).

The rearrangement uses TRBV30 and TRBJ1-5; D gene unclear. V lost 2 bases, J lost 4 bases, and 9 bases lay in between. The CDR3 has 13 residues. Germline assignment: CDR1 GTSNPN and CDR2 SVGIG (reference sequence). CDR3 protein: CAWSTDGNQPQHF. The CDR3 DNA sequence: TGTGCCTGGAGTACGGACGGGAATCAGCCCCAGCATTTT.

V is TRBV4-3 and J is TRBJ2-3, with TRBD2 identical over 7 bases. The germline V gene encodes CDR1 LGHNA and CDR2 YSLEER. This CDR3 has 16 amino acids. With 0 bases clipped from V and 5 bases from J, the junction kept 8 bases outside the gene matches. The CDR3 nucleotides are TGCGCCAGCAGCCAAGATGGCGGGAGTGGTGGAGATACGCAGTATTTT. Amino acids: CASSQDGGSGGDTQYF.

The CDR3 is CASSQDPGGVNTIYF. The DNA for the CDR3 is TGCGCCAGCAGCCAAGATCCCGGGGGCGTAAACACCATATATTTT. The chain has TRBV4-1 and TRBJ1-3; a possible D gene is TRBD1 (6 bases). The CDR3 totals 15 residues. Trimming removed 0 bases at V and 6 bases at J, with 12 bases between. CDR1 and CDR2 (germline): MGHRA, YSYEKL.

This clone was detected once. This sequence joins TRBV30 and TRBJ1-6; the D is unclear. CDR1 is GTSNPN, CDR2 SVGIG, per germline (reference sequence). This CDR3 is built from 13 residues. Trimming stripped 0 bases from V and 9 bases from J, with 9 bases between. Here the CDR3 reads CAWSVTPGSPLHF. The CDR3 bases are TGTGCCTGGAGTGTAACCCCCGGTTCACCCCTCCACTTT. Variable domain in full (rest from reference TRBV30 and TRBJ1-6): SQTIHQWPATLVQPVGSPLSLECTVEGTSNPNLYWYRQAAGRGLQLLFYSVGIGQISSEVPQNLSASRPQDRQFILSSKKLLLSDSGFYLCAWSVTPGSPLHFGNGTRLTVT.

The chain uses TRBV4-2 and TRBJ1-2; 7 bases map to TRBD1. Germline-derived CDR1 and CDR2 are LGHNA and YNFKEQ. This CDR3 has 14 amino acids. J lost 5 bases, V lost 0 bases, and 3 bases had no gene match. CDR3 in amino acids: CASSQERGQYGYTF. The CDR3 bases are TGTGCCAGCAGCCAAGAAAGGGGACAGTATGGCTACACCTTC.

The chain employs TRBV5-1 and TRBJ2-3; D uncertain. Trimming shortened V by 2 bases and J by 4 bases, and 11 bases separated the two germline ends. The CDR3 runs to 14 residues. Germline V gene sequence: CDR1 SGHRS, CDR2 YFSETQ. The CDR3 loop reads CASSFQPSPDTQYF. The CDR3 nucleotides are TGCGCCAGCAGCTTCCAGCCTTCCCCAGATACGCAGTATTTT.

The chain couples TRBV28 to TRBJ1-5, with TRBD1 matching 8 bases. Trimming cost V 6 bases and J 7 bases; bases outside gene matches: 11. The CDR3 has 15 residues. Germline V lookup: CDR1 MDHEN, CDR2 SYDVKM. CDR3 amino acids: CASRGPDRVSQPQHF. As DNA, the CDR3 is TGTGCCAGCAGGGGGCCGGACAGGGTATCACAGCCCCAGCATTTT.

The V call is TRBV14, the J call TRBJ1-2; no clear D gene. CDR1 SGHDN and CDR2 FVKESK come from the germline V gene. Trimming took 4 bases from V and 7 from J, leaving 19 bases between them. This CDR3 spans 15 amino acids. CDR3 residues: CASSPNRASHTGYTF. The CDR3 region has the DNA TGTGCCAGCAGCCCTAATAGGGCCTCCCATACTGGCTACACCTTC.

The V gene is TRBV18, the J gene TRBJ1-5, with D possibly TRBD1 on 5 matching bases. Germline V gives CDR1 KGHSH, CDR2 LQKENI. The ends were cut back, 6 bases at V and 7 bases at J, with 16 bases in the middle. The CDR3 is 14 amino acids. Here the CDR3 DNA reads TGTGCCAGCTCGCCGCCCCGGCGGGGGCAGCCCCAGCATTTT. Its protein is CASSPPRRGQPQHF.

The V gene is TRBV6-5, the J gene TRBJ2-7; TRBD2 is a possible D gene (5 bases). Trimming removed 5 bases from V and 3 bases from J, with 11 bases in between. CDR1 is MNHEY, CDR2 SVGAGI, per germline. This CDR3 is 13 amino acids long. This CDR3 reads CASSGGLGYEQYV. DNA for the CDR3: TGTGCCAGCAGTGGCGGACTTGGCTACGAGCAGTACGTC.

V usage is TRBV11-2 and J usage is TRBJ2-3; possible D gene TRBD2, 6 bases. Germline values: CDR1 SGHAT, CDR2 FQNNGV. Trimming removed 5 bases from V and 0 bases from J, with 15 bases in between. This CDR3 is 16 amino acids long. CDR3 region: CASSLWGDLSTDTQYF. Here the CDR3 DNA reads TGTGCCAGCAGCCTGTGGGGGGACCTCAGCACAGATACGCAGTATTTT.

In nucleotides, the CDR3 is TGTGCCATCAGTGGGCAGGGGGCTCCTCTGAACACTGAAGCTTTCTTT. Its protein product is CAISGQGAPLNTEAFF. V gene TRBV10-3 combines with J gene TRBJ1-1; the match to TRBD1 covers 8 bases. The germline V gene encodes CDR1 ENHRY and CDR2 SYGVKD. Unmatched junction bases numbered 7, after V lost 4 bases and J lost 0 bases. The CDR3 runs 16 residues.

The J gene is TRBJ2-1, the V gene TRBV9; 8 bases match TRBD2. CDR1 and CDR2 from the germline V gene are SGDLS and YYNGEE. V lost 0 bases to trimming and J lost 11 bases; unmatched junction nucleotides: 10. CDR3 length: 15 amino acids. CDR3 coding DNA: TGTGCCAGCAGCGTAGGGGCTAGCGGGTGGCCCCAGCAGTTCTTC. Amino acid sequence: CASSVGASGWPQQFF. Drawing the rest from reference TRBV9 and TRBJ2-1, the complete variable domain is DSGVTQTPKHLITATGQRVTLRCSPRSGDLSVYWYQQSLDQGLQFLIQYYNGEERAKGNILERFSAQQFPDLHSELNLSSLELGDSALYFCASSVGASGWPQQFFGPGTRLTVL.

The chain recombines TRBV28 with TRBJ2-3; D might be TRBD2 (5 bases). Per the germline V gene, CDR1 is MDHEN and CDR2 is SYDVKM. The CDR3 is made up of 18 amino acids. V lost 6 bases, J lost 4 bases, and 26 bases lay in between. CDR3 sequence (DNA): TGTGCCAGCAGAGTCCCCTTTGCGCCAGAGGGCCTGCCAGATACGCAGTATTTT. Its translation is CASRVPFAPEGLPDTQYF.

V usage is TRBV7-9 and J usage is TRBJ1-1, with D possibly being TRBD1 (6 bases). This CDR3 region has 13 residues. Germline V gene sequence: CDR1 SEHNR, CDR2 FQNEAQ (reference sequence). V shed 5 bases and J shed 8 bases, with 15 bases lying between them. DNA of the CDR3: TGTGCCAGCAGCAGTGGGGGGCCAAAAGAAGCTTTCTTT. This gives the protein CASSSGGPKEAFF.

The chain carries TRBV29-1 and TRBJ1-3; D not certain. The CDR3 sequence is 14 residues long. CDR1 and CDR2 (germline): SQVTM, ANQGSEA. V was shortened by 4 bases and J by 4 bases, with 14 bases between the two germline ends. CDR3 amino acids: CSVVSRKSGNTIYF. For the CDR3, the DNA is TGCAGCGTTGTGTCCCGGAAGTCCGGAAACACCATATATTTT.

V is TRBV19 and J is TRBJ1-5; 10 bases are shared with TRBD1. The CDR3 contains 16 residues. With V trimmed by 4 bases and J by 5 bases, 8 bases remained unmatched. CDR1 is LNHDA and CDR2 is SQIVND in the germline V gene (reference sequence). CDR3 in amino acids: CASSTRDRGYDQPQHF. The CDR3 region has the DNA TGTGCCAGTAGTACCAGGGACAGGGGTTATGATCAGCCCCAGCATTTT.

This chain uses TRBV7-9 with TRBJ1-5, with unresolved D. Per germline, CDR1 SEHNR and CDR2 FQNEAQ (reference sequence). The germline V and J ends were trimmed by 1 base and 6 bases, with 4 bases remaining between them. CDR3 length equals 12 residues. In nucleotides, the CDR3 is TGTGCCAGCAGCTTAGAATTTCAGCCCCAGCATTTT. This translates into CASSLEFQPQHF.

This clone was seen just once. This chain uses TRBV10-1 with TRBJ1-5, with 10 bases aligning to TRBD1. The CDR3 length is 15 residues. Germline assignment: CDR1 WNHNN and CDR2 SYGVQD (reference sequence). The V and J ends lost 5 bases and 4 bases, in that order; junction bases with no gene match: 5. CDR3 residues: CASSLDRGLNQPQHF. CDR3 DNA sequence: TGCGCCAGCAGTTTAGACAGGGGGCTTAATCAGCCCCAGCATTTT.